These 11 T cell receptor beta chains were sequenced from one sample in a study of blood T cell repertoires in COVID-19. Produced via immunoSEQ multiplex PCR; TCRdb's table is partial and in-frame only. This table has some 31,000 clones, approximately 90% appearing once. The sequencing sample was made of peripheral blood. The receptors derive from a human donor in a cohort sampled during active COVID-19.

The CDR3 here is CASSLSSGRDTDTQYF. CDR3 DNA sequence: TGTGCCAGCAGCTTAAGTAGCGGGAGGGATACAGATACGCAGTATTTT. This chain uses TRBV7-2 with TRBJ2-3; 11 positions match TRBD2. V was pared by 2 bases and J by 3 bases, with 4 bases of the junction left unmatched. Per germline, CDR1 SGHTA and CDR2 FQGNSA. CDR3 length: 16 residues.

This chain links TRBV2 with TRBJ2-3, with 9 bases fitting TRBD2. Germline trimming cut 4 bases from V and 3 bases from J; bases unmatched to any gene: 5. Germline V CDR1 and CDR2: SNHLY, FYNNEI. The CDR3 covers 15 residues. The CDR3 spells CASSAGTSSTDTQYF. CDR3 nucleotides: TGTGCCAGCAGTGCCGGGACTAGCTCTACAGATACGCAGTATTTT.

The chain recombines TRBV15 with TRBJ2-1, with D tentatively TRBD2 (6 bases). Germline V gene sequence: CDR1 LNHNV, CDR2 YYDKDF (reference sequence). V lost 3 bases, J lost 2 bases, and 14 bases lay in between. This CDR3 is built from 16 residues. CDR3 bases: TGTGCCACCAGCAGCCCCCGGCCGGGGGCCTACAATGAGCAGTTCTTC. Protein sequence: CATSSPRPGAYNEQFF.

The rearrangement joins TRBV21-1 to TRBJ2-3; the table's D gene call, TRBD1, was not cross checked with the DNA. TRBV21-1 constitutes a pseudogene. This CDR3 contains 16 residues. CDR3 bases: TGTGCCAGCAGCGGAAGGGACAGGGTTAACACAGATACGCAGTATTTT. It is translated as CASSGRDRVNTDTQYF.

This CDR3 reads CASSQDWPNYPYEQYF. Here the CDR3 DNA reads TGTGCCAGCAGCCAAGATTGGCCCAATTACCCCTACGAGCAGTACTTC. The chain carries TRBV14 and TRBJ2-7; no clear D. Between the trimmed V and J ends, which lost 0 bases and 2 bases, there was a span of 14 bases. The CDR3 is 16 amino acids. CDR1 SGHDN and CDR2 FVKESK come from the germline V gene. Complete variable domain (other parts from reference TRBV14 and TRBJ2-7): EAGVTQFPSHSVIEKGQTVTLRCDPISGHDNLYWYRRVMGKEIKFLLHFVKESKQDESGMPNNRFLAERTGGTYSTLKVQPAELEDSGVYFCASSQDWPNYPYEQYFGPGTRLTVT.

This chain connects TRBV6-6 to TRBJ1-3, with D unresolved. V was clipped by 7 bases and J by 3 bases, with 10 bases between them. CDR1 is MNHNY, CDR2 SVGAGI, per germline (reference sequence). This CDR3 is built from 13 residues. The CDR3 DNA is TGTGCCAGCATCGGAGACCATGGAAACACCATATATTTT. It specifies CASIGDHGNTIYF.

This chain joins TRBV11-2 and TRBJ1-2; the D is unclear. The CDR3 loop spans 16 amino acids. CDR1 is SGHAT and CDR2 is FQNNGV in the germline V gene. V lost 5 bases to trimming and J lost 3 bases, with 19 bases between them. CDR3 sequence: CASSLRLDFTHYGYTF. The CDR3 nucleotides are TGTGCCAGCAGCCTAAGACTGGACTTCACTCACTATGGCTACACCTTC.

This clone was observed a single time. The chain employs TRBV7-8 and TRBJ2-5, with TRBD1 matching 8 bases. V shed 6 bases, J shed 3 bases, and the junction held 6 bases outside the gene matches. The germline CDR1 and CDR2 sequences are SGHVS and FQNEAQ. The CDR3 is 14 amino acids. DNA for the CDR3: TGTGCCAGCAGTTACCAGACAGGGGAAGAGACCCAGTACTTC. Translated, it gives CASSYQTGEETQYF.

The chain combines TRBV4-3 with TRBJ2-1, with 7 bases lining up with TRBD1. The CDR3 extends over 16 amino acids. V gave up 1 base and J gave up 9 bases; unmatched junction bases: 12. Germline values: CDR1 LGHNA, CDR2 YSLEER. The CDR3 loop is CASSQGFSTGFGEQFF. The CDR3 nucleotides read TGCGCCAGCAGCCAAGGTTTCTCGACAGGGTTCGGTGAGCAGTTCTTC.

This clone has only one observation. The chain employs TRBV6-1 and TRBJ1-6; 7 bases match TRBD1. From germline, CDR1 is MNHNS and CDR2 SASEGT. The V segment lost 2 bases and the J segment 6 bases; nucleotides outside the gene matches: 1. CDR3 length equals 14 residues. CDR3 bases: TGTGCCAGCAGTGAAAGGGGGCTTAATTCACCCCTCCACTTT. Translation: CASSERGLNSPLHF.

The rearrangement uses TRBV11-3 and TRBJ2-1, with D perhaps TRBD2 (6 bases). The CDR3 is 15 residues long. Per the germline V gene, CDR1 is SGHNT and CDR2 is YENEEA. Trimming removed 5 bases at V and 4 bases at J, with 15 bases between. The CDR3 region is CASSPRRGAYNEQFF. The CDR3 DNA is TGTGCCAGCAGCCCGAGGAGGGGAGCTTACAATGAGCAGTTCTTC.